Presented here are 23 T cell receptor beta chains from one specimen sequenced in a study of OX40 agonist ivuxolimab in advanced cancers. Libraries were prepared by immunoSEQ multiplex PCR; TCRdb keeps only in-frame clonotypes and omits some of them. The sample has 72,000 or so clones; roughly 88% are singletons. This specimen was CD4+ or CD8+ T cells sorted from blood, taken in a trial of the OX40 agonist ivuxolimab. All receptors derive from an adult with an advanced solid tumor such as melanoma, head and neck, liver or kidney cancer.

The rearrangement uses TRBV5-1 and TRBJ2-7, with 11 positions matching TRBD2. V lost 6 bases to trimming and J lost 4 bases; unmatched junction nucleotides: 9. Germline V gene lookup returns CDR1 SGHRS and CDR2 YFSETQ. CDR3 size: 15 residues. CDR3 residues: CASKVAGGSWYEQYF. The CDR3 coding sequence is TGCGCCAGCAAGGTAGCGGGGGGGTCTTGGTACGAGCAGTACTTC. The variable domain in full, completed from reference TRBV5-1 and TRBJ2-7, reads KAGVTQTPRYLIKTRGQQVTLSCSPISGHRSVSWYQQTPGQGLQFLFEYFSETQRNKGNFPGRFSGRQFSNSRSEMNVSTLELGDSALYLCASKVAGGSWYEQYFGPGTRLTVT.

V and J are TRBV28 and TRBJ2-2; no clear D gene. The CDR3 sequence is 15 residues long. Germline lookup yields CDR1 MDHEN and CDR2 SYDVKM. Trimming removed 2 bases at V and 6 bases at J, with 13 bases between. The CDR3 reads CASSLTGITSGELFF. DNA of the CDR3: TGTGCCAGCAGTTTAACTGGGATAACGTCCGGGGAGCTGTTTTTT.

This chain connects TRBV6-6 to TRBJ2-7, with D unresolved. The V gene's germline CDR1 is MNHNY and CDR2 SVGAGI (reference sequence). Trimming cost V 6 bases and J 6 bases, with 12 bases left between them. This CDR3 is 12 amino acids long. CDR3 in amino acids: CASSTAGREQYF. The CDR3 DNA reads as TGTGCCAGCAGCACAGCTGGACGCGAGCAGTACTTC.

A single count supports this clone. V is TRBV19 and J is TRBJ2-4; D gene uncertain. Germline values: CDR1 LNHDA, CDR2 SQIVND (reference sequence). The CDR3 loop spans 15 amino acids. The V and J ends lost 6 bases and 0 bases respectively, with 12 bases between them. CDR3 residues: CASRGTEIAKNIQYF. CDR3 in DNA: TGTGCCAGTAGAGGCACCGAAATAGCCAAAAACATTCAGTACTTC.

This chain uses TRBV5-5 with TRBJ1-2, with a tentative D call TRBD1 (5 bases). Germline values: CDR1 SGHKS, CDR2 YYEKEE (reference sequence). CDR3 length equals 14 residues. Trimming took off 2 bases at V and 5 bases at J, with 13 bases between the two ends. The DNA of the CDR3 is TGTGCCAGCAGCTTTCGGGACGTCGGATATGGCTACACCTTC. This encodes CASSFRDVGYGYTF.

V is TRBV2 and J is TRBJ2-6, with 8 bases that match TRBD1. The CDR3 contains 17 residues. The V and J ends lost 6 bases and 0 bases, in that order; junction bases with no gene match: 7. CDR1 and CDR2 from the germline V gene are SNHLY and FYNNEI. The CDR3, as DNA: TGTGCCAGCAGGCGGACAGGGTTCAGCTCTGGGGCCAACGTCCTGACTTTC. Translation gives CASRRTGFSSGANVLTF.

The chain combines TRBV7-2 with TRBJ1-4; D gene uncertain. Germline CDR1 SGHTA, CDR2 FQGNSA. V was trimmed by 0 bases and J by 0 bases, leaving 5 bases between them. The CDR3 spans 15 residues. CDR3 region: CASSLAGTTNEKLFF. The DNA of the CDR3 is TGTGCCAGCAGCTTAGCTGGAACAACTAATGAAAAACTGTTTTTT.

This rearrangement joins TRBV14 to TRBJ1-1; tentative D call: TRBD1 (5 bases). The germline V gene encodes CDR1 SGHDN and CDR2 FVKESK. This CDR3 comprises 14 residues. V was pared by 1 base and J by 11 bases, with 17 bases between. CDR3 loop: CASSQVVRAGAAFF. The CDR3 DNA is TGTGCCAGCAGCCAAGTGGTGCGAGCCGGGGCGGCTTTCTTT.

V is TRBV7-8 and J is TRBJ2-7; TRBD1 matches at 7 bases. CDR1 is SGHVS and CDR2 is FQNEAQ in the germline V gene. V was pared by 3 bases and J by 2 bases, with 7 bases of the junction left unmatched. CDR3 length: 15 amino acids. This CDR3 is CASSLSGTDPYEQYF. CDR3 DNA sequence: TGTGCCAGCAGCTTGTCGGGGACAGACCCCTACGAGCAGTACTTC.

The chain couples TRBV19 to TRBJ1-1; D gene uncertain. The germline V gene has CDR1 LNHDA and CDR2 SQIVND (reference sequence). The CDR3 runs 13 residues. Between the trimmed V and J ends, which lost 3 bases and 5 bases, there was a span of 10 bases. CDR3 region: CASSIVLGTEAFF. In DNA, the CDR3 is TGTGCCAGTAGTATCGTATTAGGGACTGAAGCTTTCTTT.

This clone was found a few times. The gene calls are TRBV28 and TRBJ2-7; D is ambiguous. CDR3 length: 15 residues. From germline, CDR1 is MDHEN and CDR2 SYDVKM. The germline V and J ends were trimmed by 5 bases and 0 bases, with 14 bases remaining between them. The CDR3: CASSTMGSSSYEQYF. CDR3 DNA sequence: TGTGCCAGCAGTACCATGGGATCTAGCTCCTACGAGCAGTACTTC.

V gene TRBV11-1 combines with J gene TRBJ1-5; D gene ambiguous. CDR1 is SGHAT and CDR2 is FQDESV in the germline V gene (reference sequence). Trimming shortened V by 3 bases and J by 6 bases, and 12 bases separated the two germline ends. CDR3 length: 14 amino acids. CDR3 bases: TGTGCCAGCAGCTTGGATCGGGCAGGTCAGCCCCAGCATTTT. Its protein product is CASSLDRAGQPQHF.

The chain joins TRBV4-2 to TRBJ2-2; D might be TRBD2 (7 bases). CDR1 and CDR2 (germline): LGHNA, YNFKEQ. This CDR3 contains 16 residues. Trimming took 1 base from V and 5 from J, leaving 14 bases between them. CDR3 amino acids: CASSQVGGQGTGELFF. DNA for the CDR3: TGTGCCAGCAGCCAAGTGGGGGGGCAGGGTACCGGGGAGCTGTTTTTT.

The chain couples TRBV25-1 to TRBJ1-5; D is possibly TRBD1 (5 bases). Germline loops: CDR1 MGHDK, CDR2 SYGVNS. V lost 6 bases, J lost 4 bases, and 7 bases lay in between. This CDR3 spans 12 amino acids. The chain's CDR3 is CASRQGNQPQHF. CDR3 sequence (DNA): TGTGCCAGCAGGCAGGGAAATCAGCCCCAGCATTTT.

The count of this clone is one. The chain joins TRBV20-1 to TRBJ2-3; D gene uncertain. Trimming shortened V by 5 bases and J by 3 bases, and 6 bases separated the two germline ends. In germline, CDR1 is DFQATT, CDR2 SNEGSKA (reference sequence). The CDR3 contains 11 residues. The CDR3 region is CSALLTDTQYF. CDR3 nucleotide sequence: TGCAGTGCTTTACTGACAGATACGCAGTATTTT.

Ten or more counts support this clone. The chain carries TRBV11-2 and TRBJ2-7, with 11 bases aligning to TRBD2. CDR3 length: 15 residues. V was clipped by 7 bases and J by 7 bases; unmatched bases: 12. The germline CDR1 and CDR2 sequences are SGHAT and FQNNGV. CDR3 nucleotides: TGTGCCAGCAACCAGAGGCTAGCGGGGGGCGAGGAGCAGTACTTC. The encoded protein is CASNQRLAGGEEQYF.

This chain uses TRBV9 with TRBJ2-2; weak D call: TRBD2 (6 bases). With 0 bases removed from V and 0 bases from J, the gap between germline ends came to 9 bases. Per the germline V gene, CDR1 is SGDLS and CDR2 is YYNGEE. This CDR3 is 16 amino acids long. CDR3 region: CASSVGGGTNTGELFF. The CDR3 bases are TGTGCCAGCAGCGTAGGAGGCGGGACGAACACCGGGGAGCTGTTTTTT.

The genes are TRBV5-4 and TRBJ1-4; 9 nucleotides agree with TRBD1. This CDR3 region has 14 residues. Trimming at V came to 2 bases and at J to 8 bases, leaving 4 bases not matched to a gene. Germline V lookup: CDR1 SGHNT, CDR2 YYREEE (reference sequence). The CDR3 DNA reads TGTGCCAGCAGCTTACAGGGGGCTACAGAAAAACTGTTTTTT. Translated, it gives CASSLQGATEKLFF.

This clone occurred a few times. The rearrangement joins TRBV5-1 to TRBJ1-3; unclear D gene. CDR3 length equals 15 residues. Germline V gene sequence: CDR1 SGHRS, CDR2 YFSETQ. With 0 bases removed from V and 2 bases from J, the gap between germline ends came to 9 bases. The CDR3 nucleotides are TGCGCCAGCAGCTTGGCCGGGGATACTGGAAACACCATATATTTT. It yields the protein CASSLAGDTGNTIYF.

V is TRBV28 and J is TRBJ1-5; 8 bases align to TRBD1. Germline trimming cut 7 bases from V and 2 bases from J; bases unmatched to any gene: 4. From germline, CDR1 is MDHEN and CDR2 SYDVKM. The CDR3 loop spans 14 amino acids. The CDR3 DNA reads TGTGCCAGCACACAGGGGGATGGCAATCAGCCCCAGCATTTT. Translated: CASTQGDGNQPQHF. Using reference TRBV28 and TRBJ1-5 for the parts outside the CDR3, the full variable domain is DVKVTQSSRYLVKRTGEKVFLECVQDMDHENMFWYRQDPGLGLRLIYFSYDVKMKEKGDIPEGYSVSREKKERFSLILESASTNQTSMYLCASTQGDGNQPQHFGDGTRLSIL.

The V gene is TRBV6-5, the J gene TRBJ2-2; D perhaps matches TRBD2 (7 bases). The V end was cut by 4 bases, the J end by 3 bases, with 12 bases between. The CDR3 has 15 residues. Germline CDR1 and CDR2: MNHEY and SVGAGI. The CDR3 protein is CASSWRGGYTGELFF. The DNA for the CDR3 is TGTGCCAGCAGTTGGAGGGGGGGTTACACCGGGGAGCTGTTTTTT.

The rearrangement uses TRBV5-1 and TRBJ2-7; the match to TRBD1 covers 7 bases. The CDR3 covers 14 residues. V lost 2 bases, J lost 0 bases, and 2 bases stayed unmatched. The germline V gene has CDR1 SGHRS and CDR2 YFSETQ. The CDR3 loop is CASSFGTVSYEQYF. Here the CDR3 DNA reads TGCGCCAGCAGCTTCGGGACAGTCTCCTACGAGCAGTACTTC.

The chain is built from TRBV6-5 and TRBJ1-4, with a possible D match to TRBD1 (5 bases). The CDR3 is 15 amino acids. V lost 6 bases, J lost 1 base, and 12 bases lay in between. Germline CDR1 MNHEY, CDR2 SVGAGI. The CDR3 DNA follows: TGTGCCAGCAGGGGCTTTAGGGGAACTAATGAAAAACTGTTTTTT. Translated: CASRGFRGTNEKLFF.